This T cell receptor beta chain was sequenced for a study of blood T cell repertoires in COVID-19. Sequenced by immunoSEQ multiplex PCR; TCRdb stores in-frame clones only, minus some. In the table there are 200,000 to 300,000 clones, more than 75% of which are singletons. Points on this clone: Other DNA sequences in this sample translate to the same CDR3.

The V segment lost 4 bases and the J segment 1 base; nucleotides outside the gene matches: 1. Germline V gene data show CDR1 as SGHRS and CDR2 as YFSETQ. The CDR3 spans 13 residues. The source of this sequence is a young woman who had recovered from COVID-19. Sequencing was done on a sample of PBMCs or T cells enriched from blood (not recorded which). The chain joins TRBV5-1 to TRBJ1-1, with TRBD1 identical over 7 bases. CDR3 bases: TGCGCCAGCAGCCGGACAGGGAACACTGAAGCTTTCTTT. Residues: CASSRTGNTEAFF.